This T cell receptor beta chain was profiled in a study of T cells after yellow fever vaccination. In TCRdb, the 5' RACE reads were re-called with MiXCR into one record per CDR3 protein. The table lists approximately 610,000 distinct CDR3 sequences, about a sixth of them singletons. The CDR3 runs to 15 residues. CDR1 and CDR2 from the germline V gene are KGHDR and SFDVKD. V was pared by 4 bases and J by 1 base, with 3 bases of the junction left unmatched. This clonotype was seen ten or more times. This chain links TRBV24-1 with TRBJ1-1, with 9 positions matching TRBD1. The sample was PBMCs, taken around 5 days after the first yellow fever vaccination. This TCR derives from a young man who received the YFV17D yellow fever vaccine. CDR3 coding DNA: TGTGCCACCAGTGACCCGGGACAGGGGAACACTGAAGCTTTCTTT. Residues: CATSDPGQGNTEAFF.